This entry features one T cell receptor (beta chain) sequence. Its target is unknown. J was trimmed by 4 bases and V by 7 bases; bases with no gene match: 7. Germline CDR1 LNHDA, CDR2 SQIVND (reference sequence). The CDR3 runs 15 residues. The data originate from a study of graft-versus-host responses after intestinal transplantation. Study-level background: All recipients were given anti-thymocyte globulin induction, and tacrolimus and steroids were then administered for around three years. General study findings and limits: Individuals who had graft-donor T cell macrochimerism had allografts that showed high graft-versus-host to host-versus-graft clonal ratios.

Sequencing used immunoSEQ multiplex PCR; TCRdb keeps in-frame clones, though not all of them. Found here are about 100,000 clones, 87% of them singletons; the top ten hold 0.9% to 1%. Source: unstimulated CD4+ T cells sorted from spleen or lymph node cells, taken before transplant. The chain links TRBV19 to TRBJ1-5; 10 nucleotides align to TRBD1. The sequence came from a human donor who was the organ donor for an intestinal transplant. DNA for the CDR3: TGTGCCAGTACCTGGGACAGGGGCACGAATCAGCCCCAGCATTTT. Protein product: CASTWDRGTNQPQHF.